The sequence of this T cell receptor (beta chain) was determined in a study of identical twins. Germline V gives CDR1 SGHRS, CDR2 YFSETQ. The CDR3 spans 16 residues. V trimming: 2 bases; J trimming: 3 bases; junction bases outside the gene matches: 4. Overall study findings and caveats: Cord blood beta clonotypes that were abundant carried fewer insertions, and memory repertoires showed no such trend.

A universal primer binding site was introduced by template switching. The final cDNA contained unique molecular identifiers. TCRdb ran MiXCR on the 5' RACE reads and lists one entry per CDR3 protein. The sample has some 330,000 distinct CDR3 sequences, about 10% seen once. As for this clonotype: No antigen is known for it.

The TCR sequence derives from a woman aged 45-65 years in good health. Sequencing was done on a sample of naive T cells sorted from blood. V is TRBV5-1 and J is TRBJ2-6; TRBD1 matches at 8 bases. In nucleotides, the CDR3 is TGCGCCAGCAGCTTACGACAGGGGAATGGGGCCAACGTCCTGACTTTC. Translation gives CASSLRQGNGANVLTF.